A single sample is the source of the 31 T cell receptor beta chains below, sequenced in a study of T cell responses to AZD1222 COVID-19 vaccine. Here immunoSEQ multiplex PCR was the method, and the copy in TCRdb shows in-frame clones only, minus some. The sample gives 100,000 to 150,000 clones, about nine tenths of which show up once; roughly 1.1% is in the top ten. Here the sequenced sample was peripheral blood, taken 28 days after the second AZD1222 dose. All receptors come from an adult who received the AZD1222 COVID-19 vaccine.

Worth noting for this clone: The junction does not match germline at one end; this may be a read error. The J gene is TRBJ2-5, the V gene TRBV27; a weak D match, TRBD2 (6 bases). The CDR3 contains 11 residues. CDR1 and CDR2 from the germline V gene are MNHEY and SMNVEV (reference sequence). This CDR3 reads CANGTEETQYF. In DNA, the CDR3 is TGCGCTAACGGGACTGAAGAGACCCAGTACTTC.

The chain joins TRBV7-2 to TRBJ1-6; 7 nucleotides align to TRBD1. The CDR3 length is 17 residues. The J segment lost 0 bases and the V segment lost 4 bases, leaving 6 bases of the junction unmatched. Germline assignment: CDR1 SGHTA and CDR2 FQGNSA. The CDR3 loop reads CASSWRQGSSYNSPLHF. The CDR3 coding sequence is TGTGCCAGCAGCTGGAGACAGGGAAGCTCCTATAATTCACCCCTCCACTTT.

The rearrangement links TRBV21-1 to TRBJ1-1. TRBV21-1 is given as a pseudogene. The CDR3 length is 13 residues. The CDR3 loop reads CASTGGYNTEAFF. The CDR3 DNA is TGTGCCAGCACTGGGGGGTATAACACTGAAGCTTTCTTT.

In this sample, this clone turned up a few times. The chain is built from TRBV30 and TRBJ1-6; the D is unclear. CDR1 is GTSNPN, CDR2 SVGIG, per germline (reference sequence). The CDR3 totals 14 residues. Trimming left V 5 bases short and J 1 base short, with 9 bases between. This CDR3 reads CAWGRRSYNSPLHF. DNA of the CDR3: TGTGCCTGGGGGCGTCGGTCCTATAATTCACCCCTCCACTTT.

J is TRBJ1-2 and V is TRBV2, with D maybe TRBD1 (5 bases). The V gene's germline CDR1 is SNHLY and CDR2 FYNNEI. CDR3 length: 13 residues. V gave up 2 bases and J gave up 4 bases, with 8 bases separating them. The CDR3 sequence: CASSERDRYGYTF. DNA of the CDR3: TGTGCCAGCAGTGAACGGGACCGCTATGGCTACACCTTC.

V usage is TRBV4-1 and J usage is TRBJ1-2; no clear D. This CDR3 has 16 amino acids. The germline V gene encodes CDR1 MGHRA and CDR2 YSYEKL. Between the trimmed V and J ends, which lost 0 bases and 2 bases, there was a span of 13 bases. The CDR3 DNA sequence: TGCGCCAGCAGCCAAGATCAGTGGGTGAGGAACTATGGCTACACCTTC. Translated, it gives CASSQDQWVRNYGYTF.

This clone showed up just once. The rearrangement links TRBV6-5 to TRBJ1-1, with 8 bases that match TRBD1. V was clipped by 8 bases and J by 1 base; unmatched bases: 9. CDR3 length: 15 residues. Germline-derived CDR1 and CDR2 are MNHEY and SVGAGI. CDR3 amino acids: CASVFAGTGNTEAFF. For the CDR3, the DNA is TGTGCCAGCGTATTTGCCGGGACAGGGAACACTGAAGCTTTCTTT.

V and J are TRBV28 and TRBJ1-2; tentative D call: TRBD1 (6 bases). Looked up from germline, CDR1 is MDHEN and CDR2 is SYDVKM. V lost 3 bases and J 2 bases, leaving 7 bases between the germline ends. This CDR3 is built from 13 residues. DNA for the CDR3: TGTGCCAGCAGTTTGGACAGAAACTATGGCTACACCTTC. As protein: CASSLDRNYGYTF.

The genes are TRBV6-1 and TRBJ1-6, with unresolved D. The germline gives CDR1 MNHNS, CDR2 SASEGT. Trimming took off 3 bases at V and 0 bases at J, with 12 bases between the two ends. This CDR3 has 17 amino acids. CDR3 loop: CASSEVGTSSYNSPLHF. The CDR3 bases are TGTGCCAGCAGTGAGGTTGGCACAAGCTCCTATAATTCACCCCTCCACTTT.

The CDR3 sequence is CASNLGTSNQPQHF. CDR3 sequence (DNA): TGTGCCAGCAATCTCGGGACAAGCAATCAGCCCCAGCATTTT. This chain joins TRBV28 and TRBJ1-5; D might be TRBD1 (6 bases). The CDR3 spans 14 residues. Trimming cost V 7 bases and J 1 base, with 11 bases left between them. From germline, CDR1 is MDHEN and CDR2 SYDVKM. The full variable domain, with the rest looked up from reference TRBV28 and TRBJ1-5, is DVKVTQSSRYLVKRTGEKVFLECVQDMDHENMFWYRQDPGLGLRLIYFSYDVKMKEKGDIPEGYSVSREKKERFSLILESASTNQTSMYLCASNLGTSNQPQHFGDGTRLSIL.

CDR3 bases: TGTGCCATCAGTGAAGGACAAGGCCCATATGGCTACACCTTC. Its protein product is CAISEGQGPYGYTF. The rearrangement uses TRBV10-3 and TRBJ1-2, with D perhaps TRBD1 (5 bases). The CDR3 covers 14 residues. V was cut by 3 bases and J by 5 bases, with 13 bases left in between. Germline values: CDR1 ENHRY, CDR2 SYGVKD.

The gene calls are TRBV5-1 and TRBJ2-1, with 7 bases fitting TRBD1. The CDR3 has 14 residues. V dropped 3 bases and J dropped 10; count of bases not matched to a gene: 10. Germline CDR1 SGHRS, CDR2 YFSETQ. The DNA for the CDR3 is TGCGCCAGCAGCTCGGGACAGCCACAAAGGGAGCAGTTCTTC. Protein sequence: CASSSGQPQREQFF.

This clone came up a few times. The V gene is TRBV6-5, the J gene TRBJ2-5; D possibly uses TRBD1 or TRBD2 (5 bases each). Germline CDR1 reads MNHEY; CDR2 reads SVGAGI. The ends were cut back, 7 bases at V and 5 bases at J, with 20 bases in the middle. The length of the CDR3 is 15 residues. The CDR3 region has the DNA TGTGCCAGCACGGACAAGAGGGGCTTTGGGGAGACCCAGTACTTC. Amino acid sequence: CASTDKRGFGETQYF.

The rearrangement joins TRBV5-1 to TRBJ2-5; 8 bases fit TRBD1. After removal of 0 bases from V and 5 bases from J, the junction contained 6 bases not matched to a gene. Germline V gives CDR1 SGHRS, CDR2 YFSETQ. The CDR3 covers 15 residues. Here the CDR3 DNA reads TGCGCCAGCAGCTTGGCTCCAGGGGGCGGTGAGACCCAGTACTTC. This gives the protein CASSLAPGGGETQYF. Based on the CDR3 plus reference TRBV5-1 and TRBJ2-5, the full variable domain is KAGVTQTPRYLIKTRGQQVTLSCSPISGHRSVSWYQQTPGQGLQFLFEYFSETQRNKGNFPGRFSGRQFSNSRSEMNVSTLELGDSALYLCASSLAPGGGETQYFGPGTRLLVL.

The chain uses TRBV6-5 and TRBJ2-2; possibly TRBD1 for D (5 bases). The length of the CDR3 is 12 residues. With 6 bases removed from V and 7 bases from J, the gap between germline ends came to 9 bases. The germline gives CDR1 MNHEY, CDR2 SVGAGI. This CDR3 reads CASSPGHGELFF. Written as DNA, the CDR3 is TGTGCCAGCAGCCCAGGGCACGGGGAGCTGTTTTTT.

This chain links TRBV3-1 (or the pseudogene TRBV3-2) with TRBJ1-6; TRBD1 matches 7 bases. The CDR3 runs 18 residues. Germline V gene data show CDR1 as LGHDT and CDR2 as YNNKEL (reference sequence). The V and J ends lost 3 bases and 1 base, in that order; junction bases with no gene match: 9. CDR3 residues: CASSHRDRVPSYNSPLHF. In DNA form, the CDR3 reads TGTGCCAGCAGCCACCGAGACAGGGTCCCATCCTATAATTCACCCCTCCACTTT.

The chain has TRBV27 and TRBJ1-1; D perhaps matches TRBD1 (6 bases). Germline V CDR1 and CDR2: MNHEY, SMNVEV (reference sequence). The V end was cut by 5 bases, the J end by 6 bases, with 19 bases between. CDR3 size: 15 residues. The CDR3: CASSRRVEGGPEAFF. The CDR3 DNA is TGTGCCAGCAGTAGGCGAGTGGAGGGGGGCCCTGAAGCTTTCTTT.

The V and J genes are TRBV5-4 and TRBJ2-6; D might be TRBD1 or TRBD2, each matching 5 bases. V was pared by 0 bases and J by 4 bases, with 8 bases between. Germline assignment: CDR1 SGHNT and CDR2 YYREEE (reference sequence). This CDR3 has 15 amino acids. DNA for the CDR3: TGTGCCAGCAGCTTGGCCGGGACCGGGGCCAACGTCCTGACTTTC. Protein sequence: CASSLAGTGANVLTF.

This rearrangement joins TRBV6-4 to TRBJ1-6, with D possibly being TRBD1 (5 bases). Germline-derived CDR1 and CDR2 are MRHNA and SNTAGT. The CDR3 runs 14 residues. The V gene lost 6 bases and the J gene lost 7 bases, with 13 bases spanning the gap. Written as DNA, the CDR3 is TGTGCCAGCAGCTCCGGGACGGCGAATTCACCCCTCCACTTT. The encoded protein is CASSSGTANSPLHF.

This clone is a singleton in its sample. The gene calls are TRBV12-3 or TRBV12-4 and TRBJ1-2; D gene uncertain. The CDR3 spans 13 residues. Trimming left V 0 bases short and J 4 bases short, with 6 bases between. Written as DNA, the CDR3 is TGTGCCAGCAGTTTAGCAGGGCCCTATGGCTACACCTTC. Translated, it gives CASSLAGPYGYTF.

The chain uses TRBV7-2 and TRBJ2-5; D gene unclear. The CDR3 has 15 amino acids. Trimming cost V 1 base and J 1 base, with 10 bases left between them. The germline CDR1 and CDR2 sequences are SGHTA and FQGNSA. For the CDR3, the DNA is TGTGCCAGCAGCTTAGGCTGGGCAGCCCAAGAGACCCAGTACTTC. As protein: CASSLGWAAQETQYF.

This chain connects TRBV4-3 to TRBJ2-7, with 7 bases fitting TRBD2. Germline loops: CDR1 LGHNA, CDR2 YSLEER. The CDR3 is 15 amino acids. Losses at the gene ends were 0 bases for V and 5 bases for J; bases not matched to a gene: 7. The CDR3 spells CASSQDWGRADEQYF. The CDR3 DNA reads as TGCGCCAGCAGCCAAGATTGGGGGAGGGCCGACGAGCAGTACTTC.

CDR3 region: CASTFRAIDTDTQYF. CDR3 DNA: TGTGCCAGCACCTTTAGGGCTATAGACACAGATACGCAGTATTTT. This sequence joins TRBV9 and TRBJ2-3; D gene uncertain. Trimming took 6 bases from V and 2 from J, leaving 16 bases between them. The CDR3 consists of 15 residues. CDR1 is SGDLS, CDR2 YYNGEE, per germline.

The chain is built from TRBV7-2 and TRBJ1-1; no firm D call. There are 14 residues in the CDR3. CDR1 and CDR2 (germline): SGHTA, FQGNSA. The V end lost 1 base, the J end lost 2 bases, and 8 bases lay between the germline ends. CDR3 residues: CASSLEGVNTEAFF. The CDR3 nucleotides are TGTGCCAGCAGCTTAGAGGGTGTAAACACTGAAGCTTTCTTT.

The genes are TRBV19 and TRBJ2-7; TRBD1 might be the D (6 bases). This CDR3 comprises 13 residues. Trimming removed 5 bases at V and 5 bases at J, with 13 bases between. Germline lookup yields CDR1 LNHDA and CDR2 SQIVND (reference sequence). This CDR3 is CASSYREAHEQYF. DNA of the CDR3: TGTGCCAGTAGTTACAGGGAAGCCCACGAGCAGTACTTC.

Only one count was recorded for this clone. The V and J genes are TRBV5-1 and TRBJ1-5; no clear D gene. The CDR3 has 16 residues. V lost 0 bases, J lost 2 bases, and 12 bases lay in between. Germline CDR1 and CDR2: SGHRS and YFSETQ. CDR3 sequence reads: CASSLDGNTGNQPQHF. In DNA form, the CDR3 reads TGCGCCAGCAGCTTGGACGGGAACACAGGCAATCAGCCCCAGCATTTT. The variable domain in full, with the rest retrieved from reference TRBV5-1 and TRBJ1-5, is KAGVTQTPRYLIKTRGQQVTLSCSPISGHRSVSWYQQTPGQGLQFLFEYFSETQRNKGNFPGRFSGRQFSNSRSEMNVSTLELGDSALYLCASSLDGNTGNQPQHFGDGTRLSIL.

The rearrangement joins TRBV11-3 to TRBJ2-7, with D possibly matching TRBD2 (6 bases). CDR3 length equals 16 residues. The V gene's germline CDR1 is SGHNT and CDR2 YENEEA. V lost 3 bases and J 7 bases, leaving 22 bases between the germline ends. CDR3 amino acids: CASSFGVGTSFFEQYF. Here the CDR3 DNA reads TGTGCCAGCAGCTTCGGGGTGGGTACTAGCTTTTTTGAGCAGTACTTC.

This chain links TRBV9 with TRBJ1-1, with 8 bases matching TRBD1. CDR1 SGDLS and CDR2 YYNGEE come from the germline V gene. Losses at the gene ends were 3 bases for V and 5 bases for J; bases not matched to a gene: 9. The CDR3 covers 15 residues. CDR3 in DNA: TGTGCCAGCAGCGGGGCAGGGGGCCCGGGAACTGAAGCTTTCTTT. It is translated as CASSGAGGPGTEAFF.

V is TRBV27 and J is TRBJ1-2, with 7 bases lining up with TRBD1. The CDR3 length is 13 residues. V was pared by 2 bases and J by 8 bases, with 5 bases of the junction left unmatched. Germline assignment: CDR1 MNHEY and CDR2 SMNVEV (reference sequence). The CDR3 loop is CASSLRTGEGYTF. CDR3 in DNA: TGTGCCAGCAGTTTAAGGACAGGAGAAGGCTACACCTTC.

This clone showed up just once. CDR3 region: CAWSKTDRGPVDTQYF. The CDR3 DNA is TGTGCCTGGAGTAAAACGGACAGGGGACCAGTAGATACGCAGTATTTT. The rearrangement uses TRBV30 and TRBJ2-3, with TRBD1 matching 9 bases. Germline assignment: CDR1 GTSNPN and CDR2 SVGIG (reference sequence). The CDR3 is made up of 16 amino acids. V lost 2 bases and J lost 5; bases outside the gene matches: 11.

About this clone: No conserved phenylalanine or tryptophan ends this CDR3, so it is likely a read error. Because the CDR3's place on the DNA is in doubt, the DNA is left out and the CDR3 is given as listed by TCRdb. This chain uses TRBV4-3 with TRBJ1-5. 9 amino acids form the CDR3, both terminal residues included. Germline CDR1 reads LGHNA; CDR2 reads YSLEER. CDR3 residues: CASSSGPWD.